The 23 T cell receptor beta chains in this list originate from one sample, sequenced in a study of T cell responses to AZD1222 COVID-19 vaccine. Here immunoSEQ multiplex PCR was the method, and the copy in TCRdb shows in-frame clones only, minus some. Here the sample spans 150,000 to 200,000 clones, 85% to 95% being singletons. Sequencing was performed on peripheral blood, taken on day 0 of AZD1222 vaccination. The receptors were gathered from an adult in good health.

V and J are TRBV4-2 and TRBJ2-5, with TRBD1 matching 8 bases. The CDR3 is made up of 16 amino acids. CDR1 LGHNA and CDR2 YNFKEQ come from the germline V gene. Trimming cost V 2 bases and J 1 base; bases outside gene matches: 6. CDR3 in amino acids: CASSQLMQGAQETQYF. The CDR3 bases are TGTGCCAGCAGCCAACTCATGCAGGGGGCCCAAGAGACCCAGTACTTC.

This rearrangement joins TRBV19 to TRBJ1-3; no clear D. The CDR3 extends over 13 amino acids. Trimming pared 7 bases from V and 0 bases from J, leaving 7 bases between. Per germline, CDR1 LNHDA and CDR2 SQIVND (reference sequence). The CDR3 spells CASMRSSGNTIYF. Written as DNA, the CDR3 is TGTGCCAGTATGAGGAGCTCTGGAAACACCATATATTTT.

The chain carries TRBV29-1 and TRBJ2-7; TRBD1 matches at 7 bases. CDR3 size: 14 residues. With 6 bases clipped from V and 5 bases from J, the junction kept 13 bases outside the gene matches. Per the germline V gene, CDR1 is SQVTM and CDR2 is ANQGSEA. The CDR3: CSVPTTGFSDEQYF. The CDR3 DNA follows: TGCAGCGTCCCGACGACAGGGTTCTCGGACGAGCAGTACTTC.

The gene calls are TRBV6-6 and TRBJ1-1; D is perhaps TRBD1 (5 bases). Germline values: CDR1 MNHNY, CDR2 SVGAGI (reference sequence). The CDR3 runs to 13 residues. With 5 bases removed from V and 2 bases from J, the gap between germline ends came to 9 bases. CDR3 sequence reads: CASSTGPNTEAFF. In DNA form, the CDR3 reads TGTGCCAGCAGTACGGGGCCTAACACTGAAGCTTTCTTT.

This clone was seen once. The chain joins TRBV18 to TRBJ1-1; D not certain. The ends were cut back, 6 bases at V and 1 base at J, with 15 bases in the middle. The CDR3 extends over 15 amino acids. The germline V gene has CDR1 KGHSH and CDR2 LQKENI. The CDR3 coding sequence is TGTGCCAGCTCCCCGGTCAATCTAGGGAACACTGAAGCTTTCTTT. This encodes CASSPVNLGNTEAFF.

This clone has a handful of counts. This chain joins TRBV19 and TRBJ1-1; no clear D. This CDR3 region has 14 residues. V lost 5 bases and J 0 bases, leaving 10 bases between the germline ends. The germline V gene has CDR1 LNHDA and CDR2 SQIVND (reference sequence). The CDR3: CASSPGLMNTEAFF. The CDR3 DNA reads as TGTGCCAGTAGTCCCGGGCTCATGAACACTGAAGCTTTCTTT.

J is TRBJ2-6 and V is TRBV4-1; 10 bases match TRBD1. CDR1 is MGHRA, CDR2 YSYEKL, per germline. V was clipped by 1 base and J by 0 bases; unmatched bases: 3. The CDR3 spans 18 residues. CDR3 bases: TGCGCCAGCAGCCAAGTCGGGACAGGGGTCTCTGGGGCCAACGTCCTGACTTTC. Encoded protein: CASSQVGTGVSGANVLTF.

This clone appeared a few times. The V and J genes are TRBV6-5 and TRBJ1-2; 7 bases agree with TRBD1. Germline V lookup: CDR1 MNHEY, CDR2 SVGAGI. Trimming removed 5 bases from V and 6 bases from J; junction bases left unmatched: 12. The CDR3 is 15 residues long. CDR3 in DNA: TGTGCCAGCAGTCCCACGTCGACAGGGATTAATGGCTACACCTTC. It yields the protein CASSPTSTGINGYTF.

This clone was seen a handful of times. V and J are TRBV4-1 and TRBJ1-1; TRBD1 is a possible D gene (6 bases). Trimming shortened V by 1 base and J by 11 bases, and 17 bases separated the two germline ends. Looked up from germline, CDR1 is MGHRA and CDR2 is YSYEKL. The CDR3 length is 14 residues. The CDR3 sequence is CASSQGHRAVGAFF. The CDR3 DNA reads TGCGCCAGCAGCCAAGGTCACAGGGCGGTAGGTGCTTTCTTT.

The CDR3 DNA follows: TGTGCCAGCAGTTTAAGTATTCTCCACGAGCAGTACGTC. Translated, it gives CASSLSILHEQYV. The V and J genes are TRBV12-3 or TRBV12-4 and TRBJ2-7; no firm D call. The CDR3 runs to 13 residues. Trimming took off 2 bases at V and 5 bases at J, with 10 bases between the two ends.

This chain uses TRBV2 with TRBJ1-2, with no clear D. CDR3 length equals 15 residues. Per germline, CDR1 SNHLY and CDR2 FYNNEI. Trimming removed 3 bases from V and 3 bases from J, with 14 bases in between. The DNA of the CDR3 is TGTGCCAGCAGTGATCCCTCCGAAGGGCACTATGGCTACACCTTC. Protein: CASSDPSEGHYGYTF.

A few counts support this clone. The chain couples TRBV2 to TRBJ1-1; D is unresolved. V lost 6 bases and J lost 4, with 15 bases in between. This CDR3 spans 14 amino acids. Germline values: CDR1 SNHLY, CDR2 FYNNEI. The DNA for the CDR3 is TGTGCCAGCAGCAGACGACAAGGTGGCACTGAAGCTTTCTTT. Translation: CASSRRQGGTEAFF.

The rearrangement joins TRBV19 to TRBJ1-1, with 8 bases that match TRBD1. Germline CDR1 reads LNHDA; CDR2 reads SQIVND (reference sequence). The CDR3 is 14 residues long. The junction had 3 bases not matched to a gene; V was cut back by 3 bases and J by 3 bases. CDR3 amino acids: CASSIRGRDTEAFF. As DNA, the CDR3 is TGTGCCAGTAGTATCAGGGGGCGGGACACTGAAGCTTTCTTT.

The V gene is TRBV7-9, the J gene TRBJ2-5; TRBD2 is a possible D gene (5 bases). Germline-derived CDR1 and CDR2 are SEHNR and FQNEAQ (reference sequence). There are 14 residues in the CDR3. V was trimmed by 2 bases and J by 4 bases, leaving 11 bases between them. CDR3 in DNA: TGTGCCAGCAGCTTACGAGGGTTGGGAGAGACCCAGTACTTC. This gives the protein CASSLRGLGETQYF.

CDR3 coding DNA: TGCGCCAGCAGTGAAGTTGGCCGGGACAATGAGCAGTTCTTC. Translating it yields CASSEVGRDNEQFF. The rearrangement joins TRBV10-2 to TRBJ2-1; no definite D call. This CDR3 spans 14 amino acids. V shed 3 bases and J shed 5 bases, with 11 bases lying between them. Germline V lookup: CDR1 WSHSY, CDR2 SAAADI.

This sequence joins TRBV7-6 and TRBJ1-4; tentatively, D is TRBD1 (5 bases). V gave up 1 base and J gave up 11 bases, with 17 bases separating them. The CDR3 consists of 15 residues. Germline V CDR1 and CDR2: SGHVS, FNYEAQ. CDR3 loop: CASSLESVGAYKLFF. Here the CDR3 DNA reads TGTGCCAGCAGCTTAGAATCGGTAGGGGCGTACAAACTGTTTTTT.

V is TRBV28 and J is TRBJ2-7; the D is unclear. CDR3 size: 17 residues. Germline assignment: CDR1 MDHEN and CDR2 SYDVKM. Trimming took 5 bases from V and 1 from J, leaving 21 bases between them. CDR3 bases: TGTGCCAGCAGTCCCGCTCAAGGAAGTGGGGAATCCTACGAGCAGTACGTC. It specifies CASSPAQGSGESYEQYV.

This chain joins TRBV11-2 and TRBJ1-1; TRBD1 aligns across 8 bases. From germline, CDR1 is SGHAT and CDR2 FQNNGV. There are 13 residues in the CDR3. The J segment lost 4 bases and the V segment lost 7 bases, leaving 5 bases of the junction unmatched. CDR3 sequence (DNA): TGTGCCAGCACCCGCGACAGGGGCACTGAAGCTTTCTTT. It codes for CASTRDRGTEAFF.

The chain combines TRBV5-4 with TRBJ1-2; 9 nucleotides line up with TRBD1. The CDR3 contains 13 residues. The germline gives CDR1 SGHNT, CDR2 YYREEE (reference sequence). V was pared by 3 bases and J by 7 bases, with 4 bases of the junction left unmatched. DNA of the CDR3: TGTGCCAGCAGCTCACAGGGGGCGGGTGGCTACACCTTC. Translating it yields CASSSQGAGGYTF.

The rearrangement joins TRBV19 to TRBJ1-1; no firm D call. Germline loops: CDR1 LNHDA, CDR2 SQIVND (reference sequence). The CDR3 extends over 18 amino acids. The germline V and J ends were trimmed by 0 bases and 0 bases, with 17 bases remaining between them. This CDR3 is CASSIDSGSSIMNTEAFF. CDR3 sequence (DNA): TGTGCCAGTAGTATAGATAGTGGGTCGTCCATTATGAACACTGAAGCTTTCTTT.

The rearrangement uses TRBV28 and TRBJ2-5; 9 nucleotides agree with TRBD2. This CDR3 contains 16 residues. V shed 3 bases, J shed 7 bases, and the junction held 12 bases outside the gene matches. The germline V gene has CDR1 MDHEN and CDR2 SYDVKM. The CDR3 coding sequence is TGTGCCAGCAGTTTCGGTGGCGGGGGGGCCCCCCGGACCCAGTACTTC. Translated, it gives CASSFGGGGAPRTQYF.

The rearrangement joins TRBV18 to TRBJ1-3, with TRBD1 identical over 7 bases. The ends lost 2 bases at V and 0 bases at J; junction bases unmatched: 7. The CDR3 is 17 amino acids. In germline, CDR1 is KGHSH, CDR2 LQKENI. CDR3 residues: CASSPWTGSYSGNTIYF. DNA of the CDR3: TGTGCCAGCTCACCATGGACAGGTTCTTACTCTGGAAACACCATATATTTT. Combining the CDR3 with reference TRBV18 and TRBJ1-3 gives the whole variable domain NAGVMQNPRHLVRRRGQEARLRCSPMKGHSHVYWYRQLPEEGLKFMVYLQKENIIDESGMPKERFSAEFPKEGPSILRIQQVVRGDSAAYFCASSPWTGSYSGNTIYFGEGSWLTVV.

The rearrangement joins TRBV29-1 to TRBJ1-5; D gene unclear. Germline V gene data show CDR1 as SQVTM and CDR2 as ANQGSEA. The CDR3 spans 15 residues. Trimming left V 4 bases short and J 2 bases short, with 15 bases between. CDR3 loop: CSVVVVGARNQPQHF. Written as DNA, the CDR3 is TGCAGCGTTGTTGTTGTTGGAGCCCGCAATCAGCCCCAGCATTTT.